These T cell receptor beta chains were read from a single sample in a study of blood T cell repertoires in COVID-19. Only in-frame clones appear in the TCRdb table, and some are missing; sequencing was by immunoSEQ multiplex PCR. The data hold some 240,000 clones, with 90% observed a single time. The sequencing input was peripheral blood. Receptors originate from a woman aged 60-75 years with COVID-19, enrolled during active disease. Both conserved end residues are trimmed from each CDR3. Each record gives: V gene, clone size, CDR3 protein. Size is stated for part of the rows, as once, few or many counts, or as a class when the clone is expanded.

V: TRBV7-2; size: few; CDR3: ASSPRQAGNTIY
V: TRBV10-3; size: few; CDR3: ATLDRALIYGYT
V: TRBV7-2; size: .; CDR3: ASSPRQGEDV
V: TRBV9; size: .; CDR3: ASSVGAGTDTQY
V: TRBV19; size: .; CDR3: ATGGSGNTIY
V: TRBV19; size: .; CDR3: ASSLQVQANYGYT
V: TRBV4-2; size: .; CDR3: ASSQDPGTSGQETQY
V: TRBV6-2/TRBV6-3; size: .; CDR3: ASSSGLAGGPIKSNEQF
V: TRBV6-5; size: .; CDR3: ASSPDRGGGYT
V: TRBV7-2; size: .; CDR3: ASSWTPSGQGSTEAF
V: TRBV3-1/TRBV3-2; size: .; CDR3: ASSQDDRRKNSPLH
V: TRBV4-3; size: .; CDR3: ASSQASGGTDEQF
V: TRBV25-1; size: .; CDR3: ASSELQGAGTEAF
V: TRBV7-3; size: .; CDR3: ASSLTGAGNTIY
V: TRBV12-5; size: .; CDR3: ASGSLGREHGYT
V: TRBV5-5; size: .; CDR3: ASSLGLADSYEQY
V: TRBV5-1; size: .; CDR3: ASKASPNTEAF
V: TRBV11-2; size: .; CDR3: ASSLVWGQGNTEAF
V: TRBV7-2; size: few; CDR3: ASSLASVRAYEQY
V: TRBV18; size: .; CDR3: ASSPRTGEGSTEAF
V: TRBV18; size: .; CDR3: ASSPLLTDGYT
V: TRBV5-5; size: once; CDR3: ASSRSNSNQPQH
V: TRBV29-1; size: .; CDR3: SVGQGQNSPLH
V: TRBV7-2; size: once; CDR3: ASSLNSGSTAANYGYT
V: TRBV19; size: .; CDR3: ASSLRGFEVDTEAF
V: TRBV6-5; size: once; CDR3: ASSQGFPYEQY
V: TRBV10-3; size: .; CDR3: AISEDRHSGEQY
V: TRBV6-2/TRBV6-3; size: .; CDR3: ASSYGTGYTDTQY
V: TRBV19; size: .; CDR3: ASSILDSVGYEQY
V: TRBV7-7; size: .; CDR3: ASSSDRYNEQF
V: TRBV27; size: .; CDR3: ASSSLADTDTQY
V: TRBV30; size: .; CDR3: AWSRAGQSPLH
V: TRBV11-3; size: .; CDR3: ASSDGGVQY
V: TRBV15; size: .; CDR3: ATSSPHRRGTGNTIY
V: TRBV20-1; size: .; CDR3: SASSQAGETQY
V: TRBV19; size: .; CDR3: ASSIDFGEGPQH
V: TRBV20-1; size: .; CDR3: SASFRYEQY